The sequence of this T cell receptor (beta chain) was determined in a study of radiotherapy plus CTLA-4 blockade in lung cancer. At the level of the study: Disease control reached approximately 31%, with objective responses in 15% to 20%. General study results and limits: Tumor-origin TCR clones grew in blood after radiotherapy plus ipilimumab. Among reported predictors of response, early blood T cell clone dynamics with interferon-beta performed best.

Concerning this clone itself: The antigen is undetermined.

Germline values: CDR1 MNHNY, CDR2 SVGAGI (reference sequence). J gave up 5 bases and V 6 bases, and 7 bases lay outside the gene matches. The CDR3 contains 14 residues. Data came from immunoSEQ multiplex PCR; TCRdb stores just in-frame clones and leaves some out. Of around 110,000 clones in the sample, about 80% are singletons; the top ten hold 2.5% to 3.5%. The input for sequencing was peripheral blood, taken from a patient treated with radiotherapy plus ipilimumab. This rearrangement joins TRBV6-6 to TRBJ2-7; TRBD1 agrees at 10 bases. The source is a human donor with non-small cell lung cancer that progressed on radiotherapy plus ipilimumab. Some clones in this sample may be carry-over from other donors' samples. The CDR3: CASSPRDRGDEQYF. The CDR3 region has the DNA TGTGCCAGCAGCCCACGGGACAGGGGAGACGAGCAGTACTTC.